The sequence of this TCR beta chain was determined in a study of CD8 T cells in ankylosing spondylitis. Study-wide results and caveats: Typical of ankylosing spondylitis blood, it appeared, was a TCR beta motif of roughly eight highly homologous variants.

This CDR3 has 14 amino acids. CDR1 and CDR2 (germline): KGHSH, LQKENI. V shed 2 bases and J shed 7 bases, with 11 bases lying between them. About this clonotype itself: Its target is not known.

Using its own MiXCR run on the 5' RACE reads, TCRdb lists one record per CDR3 protein. Of around 440,000 distinct CDR3 sequences in the sample, about a sixth were seen once. The sequenced material came from blood, either unsorted or a sorted T cell fraction (not recorded which). The sequence was collected from a male donor with ankylosing spondylitis. The V and J genes are TRBV18 and TRBJ2-2; D remains unclear. In nucleotides, the CDR3 is TGTGCCAGCTCACCAATTCCCGGTGGCGGGGAGCTGTTTTTT. Residues: CASSPIPGGGELFF. Full variable domain (remainder filled in from reference TRBV18 and TRBJ2-2): NAGVMQNPRHLVRRRGQEARLRCSPMKGHSHVYWYRQLPEEGLKFMVYLQKENIIDESGMPKERFSAEFPKEGPSILRIQQVVRGDSAAYFCASSPIPGGGELFFGEGSRLTVL.